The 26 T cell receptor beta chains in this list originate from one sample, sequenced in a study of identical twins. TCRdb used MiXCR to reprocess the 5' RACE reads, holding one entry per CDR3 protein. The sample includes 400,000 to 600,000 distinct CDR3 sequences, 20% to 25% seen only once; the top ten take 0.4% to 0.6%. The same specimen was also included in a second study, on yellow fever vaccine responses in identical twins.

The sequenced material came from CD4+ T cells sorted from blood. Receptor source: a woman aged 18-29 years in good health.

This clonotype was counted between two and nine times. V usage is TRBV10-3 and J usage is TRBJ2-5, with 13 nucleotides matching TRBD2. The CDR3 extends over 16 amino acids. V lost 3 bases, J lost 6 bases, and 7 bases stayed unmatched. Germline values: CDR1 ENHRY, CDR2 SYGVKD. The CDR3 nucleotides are TGTGCCATCAGTGATCGTGGGACTAGCGGGACGAAGACCCAGTACTTC. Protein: CAISDRGTSGTKTQYF.

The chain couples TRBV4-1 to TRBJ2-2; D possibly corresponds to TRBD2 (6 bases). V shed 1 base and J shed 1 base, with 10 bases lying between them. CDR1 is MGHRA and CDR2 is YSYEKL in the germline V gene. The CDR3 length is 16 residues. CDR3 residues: CASSQVGGMNTGELFF. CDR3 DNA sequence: TGCGCCAGCAGCCAAGTGGGGGGTATGAACACCGGGGAGCTGTTTTTT.

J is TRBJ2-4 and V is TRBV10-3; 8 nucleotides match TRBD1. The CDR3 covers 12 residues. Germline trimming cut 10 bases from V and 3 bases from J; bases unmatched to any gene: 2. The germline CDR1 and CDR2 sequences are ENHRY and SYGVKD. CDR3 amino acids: CARTGHKNIQYF. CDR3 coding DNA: TGTGCCAGGACAGGGCACAAAAACATTCAGTACTTC.

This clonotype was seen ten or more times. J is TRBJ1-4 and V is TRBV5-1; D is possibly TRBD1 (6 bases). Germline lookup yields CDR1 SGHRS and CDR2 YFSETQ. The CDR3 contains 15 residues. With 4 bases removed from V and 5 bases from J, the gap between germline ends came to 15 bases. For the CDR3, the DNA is TGCGCCAGCAGCCCGAATACAGGGAGCAATGAAAAACTGTTTTTT. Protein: CASSPNTGSNEKLFF.

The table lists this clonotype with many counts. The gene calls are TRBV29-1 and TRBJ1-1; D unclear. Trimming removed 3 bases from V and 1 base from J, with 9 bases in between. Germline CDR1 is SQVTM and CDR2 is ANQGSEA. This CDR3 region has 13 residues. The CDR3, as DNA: TGCAGCGTTGATTTCCAGGAGAACACTGAAGCTTTCTTT. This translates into CSVDFQENTEAFF. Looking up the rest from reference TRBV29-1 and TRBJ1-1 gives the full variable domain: SAVISQKPSRDICQRGTSLTIQCQVDSQVTMMFWYRQQPGQSLTLIATANQGSEATYESGFVIDKFPISRPNLTFSTLTVSNMSPEDSSIYLCSVDFQENTEAFFGQGTRLTVV.

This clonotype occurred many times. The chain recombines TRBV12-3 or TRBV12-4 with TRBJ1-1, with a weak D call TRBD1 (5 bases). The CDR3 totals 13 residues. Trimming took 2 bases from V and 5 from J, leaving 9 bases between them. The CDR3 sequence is CASSLMGGTEAFF. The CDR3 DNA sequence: TGTGCCAGCAGTTTAATGGGGGGGACTGAAGCTTTCTTT.

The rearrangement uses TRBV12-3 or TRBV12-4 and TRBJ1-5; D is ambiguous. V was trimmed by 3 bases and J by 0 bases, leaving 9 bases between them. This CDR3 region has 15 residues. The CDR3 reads CASSLKQYSNQPQHF. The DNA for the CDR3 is TGTGCCAGCAGTTTGAAACAGTATAGCAATCAGCCCCAGCATTTT.

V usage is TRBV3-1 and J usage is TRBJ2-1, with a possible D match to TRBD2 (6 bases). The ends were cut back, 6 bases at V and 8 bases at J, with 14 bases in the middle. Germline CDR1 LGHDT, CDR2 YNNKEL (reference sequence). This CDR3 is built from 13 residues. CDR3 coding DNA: TGTGCCAGCAGGCGGGGCGGGGTGGATGAGCAGTTCTTC. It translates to CASRRGGVDEQFF.

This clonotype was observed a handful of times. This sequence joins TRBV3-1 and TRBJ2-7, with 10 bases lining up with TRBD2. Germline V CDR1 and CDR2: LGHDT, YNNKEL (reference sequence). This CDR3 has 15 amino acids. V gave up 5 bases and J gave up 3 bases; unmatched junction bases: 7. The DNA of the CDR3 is TGTGCCAGCAGCGGAAGCGGGGGGGCCCACTACGAGCAGTACGTC. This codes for CASSGSGGAHYEQYV.

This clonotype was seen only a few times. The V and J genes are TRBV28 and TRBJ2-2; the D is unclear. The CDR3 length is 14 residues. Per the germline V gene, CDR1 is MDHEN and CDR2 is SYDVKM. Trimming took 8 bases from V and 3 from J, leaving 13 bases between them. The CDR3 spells CASRRPGDTGELFF. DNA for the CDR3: TGTGCCAGCCGAAGACCAGGAGACACCGGGGAGCTGTTTTTT.

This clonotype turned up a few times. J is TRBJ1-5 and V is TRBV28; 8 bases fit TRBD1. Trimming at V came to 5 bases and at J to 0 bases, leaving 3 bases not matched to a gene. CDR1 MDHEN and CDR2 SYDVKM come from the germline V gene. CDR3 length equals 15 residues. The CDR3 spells CASSATGDSNQPQHF. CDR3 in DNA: TGTGCCAGCAGTGCGACAGGGGATAGCAATCAGCCCCAGCATTTT. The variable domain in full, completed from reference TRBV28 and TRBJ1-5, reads DVKVTQSSRYLVKRTGEKVFLECVQDMDHENMFWYRQDPGLGLRLIYFSYDVKMKEKGDIPEGYSVSREKKERFSLILESASTNQTSMYLCASSATGDSNQPQHFGDGTRLSIL.

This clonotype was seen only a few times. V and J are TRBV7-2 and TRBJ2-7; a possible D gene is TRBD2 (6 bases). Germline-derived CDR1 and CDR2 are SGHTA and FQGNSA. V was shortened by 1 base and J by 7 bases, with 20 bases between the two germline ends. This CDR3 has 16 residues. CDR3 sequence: CASSLESGTAGREQYF. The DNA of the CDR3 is TGTGCCAGCAGCTTAGAGTCGGGGACTGCGGGTCGGGAGCAGTACTTC.

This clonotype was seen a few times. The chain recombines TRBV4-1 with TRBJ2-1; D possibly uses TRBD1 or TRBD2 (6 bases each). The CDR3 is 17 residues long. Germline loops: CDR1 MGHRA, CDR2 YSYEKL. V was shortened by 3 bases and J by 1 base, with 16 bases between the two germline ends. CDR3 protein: CASSQVGGAKSYNEQFF. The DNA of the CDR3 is TGCGCCAGCAGCCAGGTCGGGGGCGCGAAGTCCTACAATGAGCAGTTCTTC.

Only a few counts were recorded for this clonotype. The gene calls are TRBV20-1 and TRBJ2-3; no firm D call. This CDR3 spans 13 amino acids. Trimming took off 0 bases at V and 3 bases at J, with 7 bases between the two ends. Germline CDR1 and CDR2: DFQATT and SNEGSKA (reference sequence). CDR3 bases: TGCAGTGCTAGAGACGGCAGGACAGATACGCAGTATTTT. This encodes CSARDGRTDTQYF.

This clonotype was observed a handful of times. The CDR3 here is CASSRLHEQYF. CDR3 in DNA: TGTGCCAGCAGTCGACTACACGAGCAGTACTTC. The chain is built from TRBV6-2 or TRBV6-3 and TRBJ2-7; a possible D gene is TRBD2 (5 bases). Germline V lookup: CDR1 MNHEY, CDR2 SVGEGT. V dropped 5 bases and J dropped 5 bases, with 7 bases sitting between them. The CDR3 has 11 residues.

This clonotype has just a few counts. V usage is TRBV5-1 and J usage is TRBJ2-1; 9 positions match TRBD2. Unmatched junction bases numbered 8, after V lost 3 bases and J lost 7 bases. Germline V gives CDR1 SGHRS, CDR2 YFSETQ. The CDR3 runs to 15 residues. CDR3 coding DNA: TGCGCCAGCAGCTGGCCCATAGCGGGAGTGAATGAGCAGTTCTTC. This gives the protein CASSWPIAGVNEQFF.

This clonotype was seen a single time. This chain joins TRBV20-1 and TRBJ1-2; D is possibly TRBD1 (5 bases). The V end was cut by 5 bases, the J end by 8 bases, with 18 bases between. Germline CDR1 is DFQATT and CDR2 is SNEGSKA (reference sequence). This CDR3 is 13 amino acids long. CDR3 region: CSALSGGAEGYTF. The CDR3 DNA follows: TGCAGTGCTCTTAGTGGAGGGGCCGAGGGCTACACCTTC.

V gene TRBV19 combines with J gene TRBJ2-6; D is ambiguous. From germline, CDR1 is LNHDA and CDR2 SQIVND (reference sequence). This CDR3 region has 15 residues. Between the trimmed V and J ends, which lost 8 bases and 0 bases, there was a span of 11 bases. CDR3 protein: CASGRHYSGANVLTF. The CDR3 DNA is TGTGCCAGTGGCAGACATTACTCTGGGGCCAACGTCCTGACTTTC.

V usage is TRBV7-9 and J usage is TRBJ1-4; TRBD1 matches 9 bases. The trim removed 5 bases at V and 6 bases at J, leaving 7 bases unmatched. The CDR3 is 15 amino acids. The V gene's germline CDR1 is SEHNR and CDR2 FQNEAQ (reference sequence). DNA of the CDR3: TGTGCCAGCAGCGGTACAGGGGGCGCGGATGAAAAACTGTTTTTT. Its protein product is CASSGTGGADEKLFF.

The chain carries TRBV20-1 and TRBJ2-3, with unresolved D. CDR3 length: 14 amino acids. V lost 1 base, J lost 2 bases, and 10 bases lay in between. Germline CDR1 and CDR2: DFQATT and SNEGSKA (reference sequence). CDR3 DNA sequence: TGCAGTGCTAGAGCAGGCAGTCACACAGATACGCAGTATTTT. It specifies CSARAGSHTDTQYF.

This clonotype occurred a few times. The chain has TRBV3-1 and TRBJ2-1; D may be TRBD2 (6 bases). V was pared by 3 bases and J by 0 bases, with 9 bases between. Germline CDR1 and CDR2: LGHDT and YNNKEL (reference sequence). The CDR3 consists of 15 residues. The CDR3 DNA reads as TGTGCCAGCAGCCAGCGACTAGTCTCCTACAATGAGCAGTTCTTC. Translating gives CASSQRLVSYNEQFF.

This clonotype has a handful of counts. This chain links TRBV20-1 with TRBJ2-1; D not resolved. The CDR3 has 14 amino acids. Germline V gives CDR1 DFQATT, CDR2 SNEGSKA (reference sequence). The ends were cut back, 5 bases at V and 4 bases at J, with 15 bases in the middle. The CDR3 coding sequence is TGCAGTGCTCAGAGGTCTAACCCTTACAATGAGCAGTTCTTC. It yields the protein CSAQRSNPYNEQFF.

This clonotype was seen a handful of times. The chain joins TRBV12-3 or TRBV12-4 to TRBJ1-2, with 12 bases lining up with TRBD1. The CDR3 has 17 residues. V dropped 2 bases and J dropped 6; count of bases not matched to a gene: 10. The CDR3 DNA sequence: TGTGCCAGCAGTTTATTCCCACCGGGACAGGGGGCCGATGGCTACACCTTC. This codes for CASSLFPPGQGADGYTF.

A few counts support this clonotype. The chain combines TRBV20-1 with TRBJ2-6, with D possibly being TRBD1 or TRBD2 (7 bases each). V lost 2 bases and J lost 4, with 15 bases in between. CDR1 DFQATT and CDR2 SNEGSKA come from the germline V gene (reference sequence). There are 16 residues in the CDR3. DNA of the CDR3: TGCAGTGCTAGAAAAACAGGGGAGGGGGGGGCCAACGTCCTGACTTTC. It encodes CSARKTGEGGANVLTF.

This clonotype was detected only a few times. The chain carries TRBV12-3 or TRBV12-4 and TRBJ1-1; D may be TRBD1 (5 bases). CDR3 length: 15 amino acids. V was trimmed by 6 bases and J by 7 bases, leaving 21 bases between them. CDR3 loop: CASSPLGGGDLEAFF. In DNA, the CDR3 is TGTGCCAGCAGCCCCCTCGGCGGAGGGGACCTTGAAGCTTTCTTT.

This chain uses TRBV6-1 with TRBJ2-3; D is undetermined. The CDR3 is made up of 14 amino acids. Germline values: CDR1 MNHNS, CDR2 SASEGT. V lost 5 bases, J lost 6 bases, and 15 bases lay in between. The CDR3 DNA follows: TGTGCCAGCAGTCCGGCCATATCTGGGGATACGCAGTATTTT. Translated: CASSPAISGDTQYF.